This T cell receptor beta chain was found in a study of vaccination and CD4 T cells after COVID-19. Turning to the study itself: The convalescents included six males and four females, and among them two were Hispanic while seven were Caucasian. Sampling post-COVID took place a median around 99 days after diagnosis (range 35 to 161). Blood was drawn a median roughly 79 days post second dose, range 14 to 241.

V shed 6 bases and J 7 bases; nucleotides not matched to a gene: 8. Germline V gene lookup returns CDR1 DFQATT and CDR2 SNEGSKA (reference sequence). CDR3 length equals 15 residues. This clonotype was observed a single time. Its target is not known. Indicated treatment: roughly 10-day PBMC culture with coronavirus spike peptide pools or control peptides (ViraFEST assay). CD4+ T cells that came from the unexposed donor were collected before the COVID-19 pandemic (2011-2018). General study findings and limits: Median roughly 90% of reactive clones detected in convalescent patients emerged only post-vaccination.

Sequencing of cultured CD4+ T cell DNA used the Oncomine TCR Beta short-read assay. From the PCR reads, TCRdb called clonotypes with MiXCR, one entry per CDR3 protein. The table has several thousand distinct CDR3 sequences, under 45% seen once. This TCR was recovered from a human donor in good health. The specimen sequenced was CD4+ T cells from blood, cultured in vitro. The chain joins TRBV20-1 to TRBJ2-2; 13 positions agree with TRBD2. Here the CDR3 reads CSALTSGRANGELFF. The CDR3 bases are TGCAGTGCCCTTACTAGCGGGAGGGCAAACGGGGAGCTGTTTTTT.